A single sample is the source of the 17 T cell receptor beta chains below, sequenced in a study of regulatory T cells in long-lasting Graves disease. The time point was: newly diagnosed GD, antithyroid drugs for less than 3 months. The TCR library was made from RNA extracted from PBMCs. iRepertoire HTBI primers and Arm-PCR of CDR3 regions built TCR beta libraries. TCRdb reanalysed the multiplex PCR reads using MiXCR and keeps one entry per CDR3 protein. This table holds roughly 560,000 distinct CDR3 sequences, roughly 16% found once. This same sample was also part of a study on T cells in Graves' hyperthyroidism and ophthalmopathy.

This specimen consisted of peripheral blood mononuclear cells (PBMCs), obtained at new diagnosis, from a patient treated with antithyroid drugs. The receptors shown here come from a woman aged 35-65 years with Graves disease.

A few counts support this clonotype. V gene TRBV30 combines with J gene TRBJ2-7; tentatively, D is TRBD2 (6 bases). Germline V gene sequence: CDR1 GTSNPN, CDR2 SVGIG (reference sequence). The CDR3 contains 14 residues. V shed 2 bases and J shed 2 bases, with 13 bases lying between them. CDR3 sequence (DNA): TGTGCCTGGAGTCGGGACTCAAGTACCTACGAGCAGTACTTC. It codes for CAWSRDSSTYEQYF. The full variable domain, its missing parts supplied by reference TRBV30 and TRBJ2-7, is SQTIHQWPATLVQPVGSPLSLECTVEGTSNPNLYWYRQAAGRGLQLLFYSVGIGQISSEVPQNLSASRPQDRQFILSSKKLLLSDSGFYLCAWSRDSSTYEQYFGPGTRLTVT.

With regard to this clonotype: A junction boundary mismatches the germline segment, possibly from a read error. The V call is TRBV3-1, the J call TRBJ2-7, with TRBD2 as a possible D gene (6 bases). The germline gives CDR1 LGHDT, CDR2 YNNKEL (reference sequence). The CDR3 contains 15 residues. The CDR3 DNA sequence: TGTGCCAACAGCCAAGTGTCTAGCGCGTCCTACGAGCAGTACTTC. This codes for CANSQVSSASYEQYF.

The sample holds many counts of this clonotype. V gene TRBV3-1 combines with J gene TRBJ2-7; D might be TRBD2 (7 bases). Deletions cut 7 bases from V and 0 bases from J, with 13 bases between. Germline CDR1 reads LGHDT; CDR2 reads YNNKEL (reference sequence). The CDR3 has 14 amino acids. CDR3 sequence reads: CASTEGGFSYEQYF. The CDR3 DNA is TGTGCCAGCACCGAGGGGGGGTTCTCCTACGAGCAGTACTTC.

This clonotype was picked up many times. V and J are TRBV7-3 and TRBJ2-3, with TRBD2 matching 11 bases. Germline values: CDR1 SGHTA, CDR2 FQGTGA. The CDR3 has 16 residues. V trimming: 0 bases; J trimming: 4 bases; junction bases outside the gene matches: 3. Written as DNA, the CDR3 is TGTGCCAGCAGCTTAACTAGCGGGGGGGGGTCAGATACGCAGTATTTT. Translating it yields CASSLTSGGGSDTQYF.

This clonotype was detected ten times or more. The chain uses TRBV20-1 and TRBJ2-1; possibly TRBD1 or TRBD2 for D (5 bases each). V lost 6 bases, J lost 8 bases, and 23 bases lay in between. This CDR3 region has 15 residues. Germline CDR1 reads DFQATT; CDR2 reads SNEGSKA (reference sequence). The CDR3 nucleotides read TGCAGTGCGCACACCGGGACCGACCCCAGGGATGAGCAGTTCTTC. Translating it yields CSAHTGTDPRDEQFF.

This clonotype was detected ten times or more. The chain recombines TRBV15 with TRBJ2-5, with D possibly being TRBD1 (6 bases). V lost 1 base and J 10 bases, leaving 10 bases between the germline ends. The CDR3 runs 12 residues. Germline V gives CDR1 LNHNV, CDR2 YYDKDF (reference sequence). CDR3 amino acids: CATSRVAGDQYF. The CDR3 DNA sequence: TGTGCCACCAGCAGAGTGGCAGGGGACCAGTACTTC.

In this sample, this clonotype turned up many times. The genes are TRBV7-9 and TRBJ2-1; D call uncertain. Trimming left V 5 bases short and J 0 bases short, with 11 bases between. Germline loops: CDR1 SEHNR, CDR2 FQNEAQ (reference sequence). The length of the CDR3 is 15 residues. The DNA of the CDR3 is TGTGCCAGCAGCCCCAAGGAGAGCTCCTACAATGAGCAGTTCTTC. Its protein is CASSPKESSYNEQFF.

This chain links TRBV6-7 with TRBJ1-5; D gene uncertain. TRBV6-7 is treated as an ORF (open reading frame) with a function not yet certain. This CDR3 is built from 18 residues. Trimming shortened V by 2 bases and J by 0 bases, and 17 bases separated the two germline ends. CDR3 sequence reads: CASSYEAPYAYSNQPQHF. The CDR3 DNA follows: TGTGCCAGCAGTTACGAGGCCCCGTACGCTTATAGCAATCAGCCCCAGCATTTT.

This clonotype has at least ten counts. The chain recombines TRBV3-1 with TRBJ1-5; 7 bases are a match to TRBD1. Germline CDR1 reads LGHDT; CDR2 reads YNNKEL (reference sequence). J was trimmed by 7 bases and V by 2 bases; bases with no gene match: 5. CDR3 length: 14 amino acids. The DNA for the CDR3 is TGTGCCAGCAGCCAAACAGGGGTTAACCAGCCCCAGCATTTT. Translated: CASSQTGVNQPQHF.

With respect to this clonotype: A single base separates this from a much larger clone, so it may be a read error. The chain combines TRBV12-3 or TRBV12-4 with TRBJ2-3, with D tentatively TRBD2 (6 bases). The J call is doubtful: the DNA matches TRBJ2-7 better. CDR3 length: 14 residues. The CDR3 protein is CASSFATRPYEQYF. CDR3 sequence (DNA): TGTGCCAGCAGTTTTGCGACTAGACCCTACGAGCAGTACTTC.

The table lists this clonotype with many counts. The genes are TRBV18 and TRBJ1-1; D gene ambiguous. The CDR3 consists of 11 residues. The germline gives CDR1 KGHSH, CDR2 LQKENI. With 6 bases removed from V and 9 bases from J, the gap between germline ends came to 11 bases. CDR3 coding DNA: TGTGCCAGCTCCCGAGAGGGAAAAGCTTTCTTT. Translation: CASSREGKAFF.

The chain carries TRBV9 and TRBJ2-3; the D gene is possibly TRBD2 (5 bases). This CDR3 region has 18 residues. The V end was cut by 0 bases, the J end by 1 base, with 18 bases between. Germline V gene data show CDR1 as SGDLS and CDR2 as YYNGEE. CDR3 region: CASSVGPARGFGTDTQYF. In DNA, the CDR3 is TGTGCCAGCAGCGTAGGGCCCGCCCGCGGGTTCGGCACAGATACGCAGTATTTT. Supplemented by reference TRBV9 and TRBJ2-3, the full variable domain reads DSGVTQTPKHLITATGQRVTLRCSPRSGDLSVYWYQQSLDQGLQFLIQYYNGEERAKGNILERFSAQQFPDLHSELNLSSLELGDSALYFCASSVGPARGFGTDTQYFGPGTRLTVL.

CDR3 coding DNA: TGTGCCAGCAGCTTAGAGGTAGCGGGGGGGCCCAGCTCCTACAATGAGCAGTTCTTC. Its protein is CASSLEVAGGPSSYNEQFF. The rearrangement links TRBV11-2 to TRBJ2-1; 11 bases agree with TRBD2. This CDR3 is built from 19 residues. Per the germline V gene, CDR1 is SGHAT and CDR2 is FQNNGV. V lost 0 bases and J lost 0; bases outside the gene matches: 7.

There are a few counts of this clonotype. The rearrangement joins TRBV20-1 to TRBJ2-3; 10 bases are shared with TRBD1. CDR3 length: 16 residues. V gave up 2 bases and J gave up 1 base; unmatched junction bases: 6. The germline CDR1 and CDR2 sequences are DFQATT and SNEGSKA (reference sequence). This CDR3 is CSARNTGTGGTDTQYF. In DNA form, the CDR3 reads TGCAGTGCTAGAAATACCGGGACAGGGGGCACAGATACGCAGTATTTT.

This clonotype was seen only a few times. The V and J genes are TRBV27 and TRBJ2-7; TRBD1 matches at 7 bases. Germline trimming cut 2 bases from V and 3 bases from J; bases unmatched to any gene: 10. CDR1 and CDR2 from the germline V gene are MNHEY and SMNVEV (reference sequence). This CDR3 comprises 16 residues. Written as DNA, the CDR3 is TGTGCCAGCAGTTTAGGTCCCGACAGGGCCATCTACGAGCAGTACTTC. Translated: CASSLGPDRAIYEQYF.

This clonotype has a handful of counts. The V call is TRBV19, the J call TRBJ1-5, with 9 bases aligning to TRBD1. The CDR3 runs 15 residues. The junction had 9 bases not matched to a gene; V was cut back by 10 bases and J by 2 bases. The germline V gene encodes CDR1 LNHDA and CDR2 SQIVND (reference sequence). CDR3 sequence reads: CATRGTGKGNQPQHF. CDR3 coding DNA: TGTGCCACCCGTGGGACAGGGAAGGGCAATCAGCCCCAGCATTTT.

This clonotype was observed at least ten times. This sequence joins TRBV12-3 or TRBV12-4 and TRBJ1-2, with 10 bases aligning to TRBD1. The CDR3 is 14 amino acids. V lost 7 bases, J lost 5 bases, and 7 bases stayed unmatched. As DNA, the CDR3 is TGTGCCAGCACCCCGGGACAGGGGAGTTATGGCTACACCTTC. Translating it yields CASTPGQGSYGYTF.